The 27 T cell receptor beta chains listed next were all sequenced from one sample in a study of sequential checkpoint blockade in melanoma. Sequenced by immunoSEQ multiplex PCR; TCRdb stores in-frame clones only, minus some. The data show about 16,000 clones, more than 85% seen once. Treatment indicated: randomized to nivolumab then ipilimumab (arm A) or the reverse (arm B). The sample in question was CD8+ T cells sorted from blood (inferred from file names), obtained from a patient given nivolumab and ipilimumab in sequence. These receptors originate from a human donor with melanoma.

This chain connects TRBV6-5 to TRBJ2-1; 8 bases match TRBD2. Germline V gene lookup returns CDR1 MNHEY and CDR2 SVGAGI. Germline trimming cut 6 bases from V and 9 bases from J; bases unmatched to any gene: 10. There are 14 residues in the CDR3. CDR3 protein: CASSTGGPESEQFF. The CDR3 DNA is TGTGCCAGCAGCACGGGGGGGCCGGAGAGTGAGCAGTTCTTC.

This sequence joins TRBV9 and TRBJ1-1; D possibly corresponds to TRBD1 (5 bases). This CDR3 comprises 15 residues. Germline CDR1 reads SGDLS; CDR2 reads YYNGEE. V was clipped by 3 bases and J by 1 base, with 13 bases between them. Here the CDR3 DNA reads TGTGCCAGCAGCGCGGGTCAGCAGGGGAACACTGAAGCTTTCTTT. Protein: CASSAGQQGNTEAFF. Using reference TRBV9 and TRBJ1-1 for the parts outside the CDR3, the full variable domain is DSGVTQTPKHLITATGQRVTLRCSPRSGDLSVYWYQQSLDQGLQFLIQYYNGEERAKGNILERFSAQQFPDLHSELNLSSLELGDSALYFCASSAGQQGNTEAFFGQGTRLTVV.

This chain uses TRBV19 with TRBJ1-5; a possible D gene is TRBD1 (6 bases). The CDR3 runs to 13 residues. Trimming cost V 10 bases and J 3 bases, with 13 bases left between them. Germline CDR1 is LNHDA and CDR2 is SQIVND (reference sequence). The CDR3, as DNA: TGTGCCACCTCGGACAGCTACAATCAGCCCCAGCATTTT. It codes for CATSDSYNQPQHF. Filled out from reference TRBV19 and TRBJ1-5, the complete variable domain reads DGGITQSPKYLFRKEGQNVTLSCEQNLNHDAMYWYRQDPGQGLRLIYYSQIVNDFQKGDIAEGYSVSREKKESFPLTVTSAQKNPTAFYLCATSDSYNQPQHFGDGTRLSIL.

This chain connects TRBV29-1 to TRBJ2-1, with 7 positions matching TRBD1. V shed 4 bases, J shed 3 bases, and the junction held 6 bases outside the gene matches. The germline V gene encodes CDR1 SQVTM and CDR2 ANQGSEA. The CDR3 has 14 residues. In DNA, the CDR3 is TGCAGCGTTGTACTGGGACAGATCTACAATGAGCAGTTCTTC. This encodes CSVVLGQIYNEQFF.

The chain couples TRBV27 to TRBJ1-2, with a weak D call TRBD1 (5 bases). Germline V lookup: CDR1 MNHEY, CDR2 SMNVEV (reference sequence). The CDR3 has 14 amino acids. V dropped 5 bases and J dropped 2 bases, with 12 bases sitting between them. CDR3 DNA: TGTGCCAGCAGTCCCGGGAGGGGCAACTATGGCTACACCTTC. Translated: CASSPGRGNYGYTF.

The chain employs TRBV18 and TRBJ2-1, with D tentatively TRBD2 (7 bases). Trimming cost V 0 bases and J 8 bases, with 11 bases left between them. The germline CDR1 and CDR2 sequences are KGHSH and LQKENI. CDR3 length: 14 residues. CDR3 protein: CASSPPEGGDEQFF. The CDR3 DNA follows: TGTGCCAGCTCACCACCGGAGGGGGGGGATGAGCAGTTCTTC.

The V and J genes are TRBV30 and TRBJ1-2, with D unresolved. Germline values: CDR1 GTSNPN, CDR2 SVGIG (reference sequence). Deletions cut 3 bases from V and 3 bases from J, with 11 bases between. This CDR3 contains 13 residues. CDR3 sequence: CAWRDETDYGYTF. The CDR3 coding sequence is TGTGCCTGGAGGGATGAAACAGACTATGGCTACACCTTC. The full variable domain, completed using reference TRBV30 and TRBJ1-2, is SQTIHQWPATLVQPVGSPLSLECTVEGTSNPNLYWYRQAAGRGLQLLFYSVGIGQISSEVPQNLSASRPQDRQFILSSKKLLLSDSGFYLCAWRDETDYGYTFGSGTRLTVV.

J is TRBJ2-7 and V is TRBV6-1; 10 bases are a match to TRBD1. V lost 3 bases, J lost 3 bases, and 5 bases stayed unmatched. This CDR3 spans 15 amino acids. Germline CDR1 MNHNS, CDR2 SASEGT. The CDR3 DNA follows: TGTGCCAGCAGTGATTGGGACAGGGGAGGCTACGAGCAGTACGTC. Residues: CASSDWDRGGYEQYV.

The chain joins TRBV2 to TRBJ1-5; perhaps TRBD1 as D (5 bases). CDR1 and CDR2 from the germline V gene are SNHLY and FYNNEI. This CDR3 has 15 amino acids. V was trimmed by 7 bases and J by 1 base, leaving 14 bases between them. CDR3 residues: CASKVRVTSNQPQHF. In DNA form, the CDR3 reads TGTGCCAGCAAGGTCAGGGTGACGAGCAATCAGCCCCAGCATTTT. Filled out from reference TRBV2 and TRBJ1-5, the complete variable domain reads EPEVTQTPSHQVTQMGQEVILRCVPISNHLYFYWYRQILGQKVEFLVSFYNNEISEKSEIFDDQFSVERPDGSNFTLKIRSTKLEDSAMYFCASKVRVTSNQPQHFGDGTRLSIL.

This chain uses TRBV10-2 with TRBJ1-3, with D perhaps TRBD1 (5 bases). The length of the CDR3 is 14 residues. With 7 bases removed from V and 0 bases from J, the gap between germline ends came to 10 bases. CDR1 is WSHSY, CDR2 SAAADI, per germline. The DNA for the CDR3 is TGCGCCAGCAACCAGGGTATCTCTGGAAACACCATATATTTT. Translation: CASNQGISGNTIYF.

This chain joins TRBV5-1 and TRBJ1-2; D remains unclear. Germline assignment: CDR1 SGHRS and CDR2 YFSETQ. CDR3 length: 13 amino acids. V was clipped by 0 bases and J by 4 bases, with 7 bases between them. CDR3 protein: CASSLGAIYGYTF. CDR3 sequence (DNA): TGCGCCAGCAGCTTGGGGGCCATCTATGGCTACACCTTC.

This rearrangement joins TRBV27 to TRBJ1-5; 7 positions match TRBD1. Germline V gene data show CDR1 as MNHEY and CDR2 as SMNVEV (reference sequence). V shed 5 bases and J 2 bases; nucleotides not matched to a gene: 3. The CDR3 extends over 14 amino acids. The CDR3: CASSPGQGNQPQHF. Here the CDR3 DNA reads TGTGCCAGCAGTCCCGGACAGGGCAATCAGCCCCAGCATTTT.

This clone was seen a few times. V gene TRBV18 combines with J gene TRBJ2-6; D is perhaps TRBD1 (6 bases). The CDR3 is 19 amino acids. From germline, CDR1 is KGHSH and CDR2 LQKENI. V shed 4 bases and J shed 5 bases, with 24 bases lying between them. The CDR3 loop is CASSRKWDIYKSRANVLTF. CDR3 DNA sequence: TGTGCCAGCTCACGTAAATGGGACATTTACAAAAGTCGGGCCAACGTCCTGACTTTC.

CDR3 protein: CASSLGGAYLNQPQHF. The CDR3 DNA sequence: TGTGCCAGCAGTTTAGGGGGGGCCTATCTCAATCAGCCCCAGCATTTT. This rearrangement joins TRBV28 to TRBJ1-5; D is perhaps TRBD1 (6 bases). CDR3 length: 16 amino acids. Germline loops: CDR1 MDHEN, CDR2 SYDVKM. V lost 2 bases and J 3 bases, leaving 14 bases between the germline ends.

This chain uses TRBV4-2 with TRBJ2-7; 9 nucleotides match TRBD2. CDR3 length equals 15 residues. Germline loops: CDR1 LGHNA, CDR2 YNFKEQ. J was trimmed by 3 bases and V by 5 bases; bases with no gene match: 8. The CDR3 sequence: CASSEGNSGGYEQYV. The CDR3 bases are TGTGCCAGCAGCGAAGGGAATAGCGGGGGCTACGAGCAGTACGTC.

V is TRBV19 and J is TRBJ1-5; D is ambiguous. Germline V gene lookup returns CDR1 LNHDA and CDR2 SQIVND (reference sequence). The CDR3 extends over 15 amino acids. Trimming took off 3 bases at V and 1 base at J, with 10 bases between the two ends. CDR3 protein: CASSIGRLSNQPQHF. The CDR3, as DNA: TGTGCCAGTAGTATCGGCAGGTTGAGCAATCAGCCCCAGCATTTT. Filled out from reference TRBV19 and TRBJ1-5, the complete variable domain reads DGGITQSPKYLFRKEGQNVTLSCEQNLNHDAMYWYRQDPGQGLRLIYYSQIVNDFQKGDIAEGYSVSREKKESFPLTVTSAQKNPTAFYLCASSIGRLSNQPQHFGDGTRLSIL.

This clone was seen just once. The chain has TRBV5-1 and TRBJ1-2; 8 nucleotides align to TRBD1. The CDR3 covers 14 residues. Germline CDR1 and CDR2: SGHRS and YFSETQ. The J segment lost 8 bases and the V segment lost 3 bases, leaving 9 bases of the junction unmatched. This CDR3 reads CASSYTGTGEGYTF. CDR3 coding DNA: TGCGCCAGCAGCTACACCGGGACAGGTGAAGGCTACACCTTC.

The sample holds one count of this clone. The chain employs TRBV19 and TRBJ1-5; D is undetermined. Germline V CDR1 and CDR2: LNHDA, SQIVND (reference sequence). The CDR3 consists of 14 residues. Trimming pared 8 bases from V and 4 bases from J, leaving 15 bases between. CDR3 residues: CASSNVGGNQPQHF. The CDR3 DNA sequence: TGTGCCAGTTCTAACGTTGGAGGAAATCAGCCCCAGCATTTT.

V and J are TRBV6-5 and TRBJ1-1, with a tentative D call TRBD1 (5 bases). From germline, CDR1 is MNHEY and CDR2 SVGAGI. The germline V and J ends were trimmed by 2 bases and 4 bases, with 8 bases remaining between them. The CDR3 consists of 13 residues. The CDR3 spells CASSYTGGTEAFF. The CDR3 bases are TGTGCCAGCAGTTACACGGGGGGCACTGAAGCTTTCTTT.

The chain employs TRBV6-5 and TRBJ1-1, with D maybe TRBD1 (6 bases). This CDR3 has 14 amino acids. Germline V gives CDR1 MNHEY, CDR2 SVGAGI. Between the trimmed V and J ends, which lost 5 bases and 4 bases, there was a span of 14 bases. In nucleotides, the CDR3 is TGTGCCAGCAGTCCCCGGATAGGGGGCACTGAAGCTTTCTTT. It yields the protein CASSPRIGGTEAFF.

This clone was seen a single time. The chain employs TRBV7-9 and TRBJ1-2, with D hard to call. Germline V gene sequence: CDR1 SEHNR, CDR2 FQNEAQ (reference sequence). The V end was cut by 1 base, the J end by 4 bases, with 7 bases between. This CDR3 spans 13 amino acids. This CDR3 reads CASSLGTAYGYTF. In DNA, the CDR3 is TGTGCCAGCAGCTTAGGGACTGCCTATGGCTACACCTTC. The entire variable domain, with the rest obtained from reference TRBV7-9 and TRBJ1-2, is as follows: DTGVSQNPRHKITKRGQNVTFRCDPISEHNRLYWYRQTLGQGPEFLTYFQNEAQLEKSRLLSDRFSAERPKGSFSTLEIQRTEQGDSAMYLCASSLGTAYGYTFGSGTRLTVV.

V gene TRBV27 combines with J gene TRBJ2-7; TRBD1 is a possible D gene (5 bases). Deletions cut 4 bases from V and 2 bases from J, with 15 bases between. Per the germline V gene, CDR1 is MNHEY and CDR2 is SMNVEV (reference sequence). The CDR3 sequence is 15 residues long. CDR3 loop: CASSSYYRNTYEQYF. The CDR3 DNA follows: TGTGCCAGCAGTTCCTACTACAGGAACACCTACGAGCAGTACTTC.

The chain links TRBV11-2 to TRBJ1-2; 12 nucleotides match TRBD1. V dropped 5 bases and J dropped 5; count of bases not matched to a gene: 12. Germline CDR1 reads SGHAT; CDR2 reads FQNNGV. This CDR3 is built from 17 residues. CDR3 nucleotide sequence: TGTGCCAGCAGCCATTGCCCCGGGGACAGGGGGCAATATGGCTACACCTTC. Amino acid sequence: CASSHCPGDRGQYGYTF. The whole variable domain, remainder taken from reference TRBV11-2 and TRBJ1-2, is EAGVAQSPRYKIIEKRQSVAFWCNPISGHATLYWYQQILGQGPKLLIQFQNNGVVDDSQLPKDRFSAERLKGVDSTLKIQPAKLEDSAVYLCASSHCPGDRGQYGYTFGSGTRLTVV.

CDR3 protein: CASSLAQQAYEQYF. Written as DNA, the CDR3 is TGTGCCAGCAGCTTAGCACAGCAGGCCTACGAGCAGTACTTC. The rearrangement uses TRBV7-8 and TRBJ2-7, with D unclear. Per the germline V gene, CDR1 is SGHVS and CDR2 is FQNEAQ. CDR3 length: 14 residues. V lost 0 bases and J lost 2, with 8 bases in between.

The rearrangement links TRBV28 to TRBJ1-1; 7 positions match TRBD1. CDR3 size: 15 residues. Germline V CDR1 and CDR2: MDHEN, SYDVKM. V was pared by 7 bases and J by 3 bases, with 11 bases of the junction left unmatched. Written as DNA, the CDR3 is TGTGCCAGCACCCCGGTACAGGGGATGTACACTGAAGCTTTCTTT. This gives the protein CASTPVQGMYTEAFF.

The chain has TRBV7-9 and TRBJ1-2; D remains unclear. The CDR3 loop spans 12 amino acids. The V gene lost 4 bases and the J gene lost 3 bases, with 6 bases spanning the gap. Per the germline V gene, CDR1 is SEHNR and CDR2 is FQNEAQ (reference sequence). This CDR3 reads CASSSEHYGYTF. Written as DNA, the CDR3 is TGTGCCAGCAGCTCCGAGCACTATGGCTACACCTTC.

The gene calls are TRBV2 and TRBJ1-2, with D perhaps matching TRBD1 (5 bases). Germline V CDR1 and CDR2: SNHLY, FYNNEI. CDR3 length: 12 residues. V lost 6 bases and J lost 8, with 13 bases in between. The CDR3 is CASRKGVEGYTF. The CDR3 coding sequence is TGTGCCAGCAGGAAAGGGGTGGAGGGCTACACCTTC.